These 20 T cell receptor beta chains originate from one sample sequenced in a study of early stage breast cancer tumors. Profiled with immunoSEQ multiplex PCR; TCRdb holds only in-frame clones, not every one. Here the sample spans around 10,000 clones, 71% being singletons. Sample: normal breast tissue next to the tumor. The receptor source for this set is a person aged 60 to 70 with breast cancer.

The gene calls are TRBV10-2 and TRBJ2-7; tentatively, D is TRBD1 (6 bases). CDR3 length: 12 residues. With 8 bases removed from V and 3 bases from J, the gap between germline ends came to 11 bases. Germline assignment: CDR1 WSHSY and CDR2 SAAADI. The CDR3 reads CASGPGDYEQYF. The CDR3 DNA sequence: TGCGCCAGCGGGCCAGGGGACTACGAGCAGTACTTC.

The chain couples TRBV7-2 to TRBJ1-3; no reliable D call. The germline V gene encodes CDR1 SGHTA and CDR2 FQGNSA. There are 16 residues in the CDR3. Between the trimmed V and J ends, which lost 0 bases and 2 bases, there was a span of 11 bases. The CDR3 sequence: CASSLAPSPAGNTIYF. The CDR3 DNA follows: TGTGCCAGCAGCTTAGCGCCATCCCCGGCTGGAAACACCATATATTTT.

This chain joins TRBV6-6 and TRBJ2-7, with 11 bases fitting TRBD2. This CDR3 is 15 amino acids long. The V and J ends lost 6 bases and 3 bases, in that order; junction bases with no gene match: 7. The germline gives CDR1 MNHNY, CDR2 SVGAGI (reference sequence). CDR3 coding DNA: TGTGCCAGCAGACCGCCCGGGACTAGCGGCTACGAGCAGTACTTC. Translated, it gives CASRPPGTSGYEQYF.

This clone showed up just a few times. This chain links TRBV30 with TRBJ1-4, with a possible D match to TRBD1 (6 bases). The CDR3 extends over 18 amino acids. Germline V CDR1 and CDR2: GTSNPN, SVGIG (reference sequence). Trimming stripped 2 bases from V and 5 bases from J, with 24 bases between. The DNA of the CDR3 is TGTGCCTGGAGTCCCTCAACAATTCCGGGACAAGCAAATGAAAAACTGTTTTTT. This sequence encodes CAWSPSTIPGQANEKLFF.

V is TRBV19 and J is TRBJ2-1; TRBD1 matches at 7 bases. Germline V gives CDR1 LNHDA, CDR2 SQIVND (reference sequence). The J segment lost 6 bases and the V segment lost 3 bases, leaving 8 bases of the junction unmatched. This CDR3 contains 15 residues. The CDR3 loop is CASSMDRQATNEQFF. CDR3 coding DNA: TGTGCCAGTAGTATGGACAGGCAAGCCACCAATGAGCAGTTCTTC.

This chain links TRBV2 with TRBJ2-1, with TRBD2 identical over 9 bases. CDR1 and CDR2 (germline): SNHLY, FYNNEI. J lost 4 bases, V lost 3 bases, and 1 base had no gene match. This CDR3 contains 14 residues. The CDR3: CASSDSGGYNEQFF. The CDR3 DNA sequence: TGTGCCAGCAGTGACAGCGGGGGGTACAATGAGCAGTTCTTC.

The chain couples TRBV4-3 to TRBJ1-2; 7 bases are a match to TRBD1. CDR1 is LGHNA and CDR2 is YSLEER in the germline V gene. This CDR3 has 13 amino acids. V lost 4 bases, J lost 10 bases, and 9 bases stayed unmatched. As DNA, the CDR3 is TGCGCCAGCAGCCCACAGGGGACATCGGACTACACCTTC. Translating it yields CASSPQGTSDYTF.

V is TRBV9 and J is TRBJ2-7; 9 bases are a match to TRBD1. The germline V gene encodes CDR1 SGDLS and CDR2 YYNGEE. J lost 5 bases, V lost 4 bases, and 16 bases had no gene match. This CDR3 contains 17 residues. CDR3 nucleotide sequence: TGTGCCAGCAGCATTGGGGACCTTACGGGACAGGGCCACGAGCAGTACTTC. It codes for CASSIGDLTGQGHEQYF.

A few counts support this clone. The chain uses TRBV18 and TRBJ1-1; a weak D match, TRBD1 (5 bases). The V end was cut by 0 bases, the J end by 4 bases, with 6 bases between. Germline assignment: CDR1 KGHSH and CDR2 LQKENI. The CDR3 runs to 13 residues. The CDR3 DNA follows: TGTGCCAGCTCACCACCAGGGGCCACTGAAGCTTTCTTT. Translation: CASSPPGATEAFF.

The genes are TRBV18 and TRBJ1-5; D is possibly TRBD1 (5 bases). Looked up from germline, CDR1 is KGHSH and CDR2 is LQKENI. The ends were cut back, 2 bases at V and 6 bases at J, with 5 bases in the middle. CDR3 length equals 12 residues. CDR3 amino acids: CASSPRGQPQHF. In DNA form, the CDR3 reads TGTGCCAGCTCACCAAGGGGTCAGCCCCAGCATTTT.

The chain uses TRBV28 and TRBJ2-5, with D possibly TRBD2 on 5 matching bases. From germline, CDR1 is MDHEN and CDR2 SYDVKM. V was trimmed by 5 bases and J by 7 bases, leaving 20 bases between them. The CDR3 is 15 residues long. Here the CDR3 reads CASSPTYGEGRTQYF. The CDR3 nucleotides are TGTGCCAGCAGTCCCACGTATGGTGAGGGTAGGACCCAGTACTTC.

The rearrangement joins TRBV12-5 to TRBJ2-1, with D perhaps matching TRBD2 (5 bases). Germline V CDR1 and CDR2: LGHNT, FRNRAP. V lost 2 bases to trimming and J lost 3 bases, with 17 bases between them. CDR3 length: 17 amino acids. The CDR3 loop is CASGLLIRTLRYNEQFF. The CDR3, as DNA: TGTGCTAGTGGTTTGTTGATCCGGACTCTGCGCTACAATGAGCAGTTCTTC.

In its sample, this clone ranks as medium-sized. The V call is TRBV28, the J call TRBJ1-5; maybe TRBD1 (5 bases). CDR1 is MDHEN, CDR2 SYDVKM, per germline. Trimming stripped 9 bases from V and 1 base from J, with 13 bases between. The CDR3 is 14 amino acids. In DNA, the CDR3 is TGTGCCAGTGAGGTGGGGGGGAGCAATCAGCCCCAGCATTTT. It translates to CASEVGGSNQPQHF.

The chain recombines TRBV5-5 with TRBJ2-7, with a weak D call TRBD1 (9 bases). This CDR3 is 16 amino acids long. Trimming pared 6 bases from V and 3 bases from J, leaving 22 bases between. Germline V CDR1 and CDR2: SGHKS, YYEKEE (reference sequence). The CDR3 here is CASTSWDRAGGYEQYF. The CDR3 region has the DNA TGTGCCAGCACCTCATGGGACAGGGCGGGGGGCTACGAGCAGTACTTC.

This clone occurred once. The chain employs TRBV5-1 and TRBJ2-1; 13 nucleotides agree with TRBD2. CDR1 and CDR2 (germline): SGHRS, YFSETQ. With V trimmed by 6 bases and J by 7 bases, 4 bases remained unmatched. The CDR3 is 14 residues long. CDR3 loop: CASTGTSGINEQFF. DNA of the CDR3: TGCGCCAGCACCGGGACTAGCGGGATAAATGAGCAGTTCTTC. Variable domain in full (rest from reference TRBV5-1 and TRBJ2-1): KAGVTQTPRYLIKTRGQQVTLSCSPISGHRSVSWYQQTPGQGLQFLFEYFSETQRNKGNFPGRFSGRQFSNSRSEMNVSTLELGDSALYLCASTGTSGINEQFFGPGTRLTVL.

J is TRBJ1-2 and V is TRBV27; possibly TRBD1 for D (6 bases). Germline V gene lookup returns CDR1 MNHEY and CDR2 SMNVEV (reference sequence). V lost 6 bases and J lost 8, with 19 bases in between. The CDR3 has 14 residues. CDR3 amino acids: CASSPGQTFGGYTF. CDR3 coding DNA: TGTGCCAGCAGCCCGGGACAAACTTTCGGGGGCTACACCTTC.

This rearrangement joins TRBV19 to TRBJ1-4, with D maybe TRBD1 (5 bases). This CDR3 is built from 13 residues. Per the germline V gene, CDR1 is LNHDA and CDR2 is SQIVND (reference sequence). Trimming took 6 bases from V and 7 from J, leaving 12 bases between them. The CDR3 region is CASRKTVVEKLFF. CDR3 coding DNA: TGTGCCAGTAGAAAGACAGTAGTTGAAAAACTGTTTTTT.

V is TRBV7-6 and J is TRBJ1-2, with 7 bases that match TRBD1. The germline CDR1 and CDR2 sequences are SGHVS and FNYEAQ. CDR3 length: 16 residues. V shed 1 base, J shed 4 bases, and the junction held 9 bases outside the gene matches. CDR3 bases: TGTGCCAGCAGCTTAGAAGCAGGGGGTCGGGGCTATGGCTACACCTTC. Protein sequence: CASSLEAGGRGYGYTF.

The CDR3 protein is CASSLGSPWNEQFF. The CDR3 bases are TGTGCCAGCAGCTTGGGCTCCCCTTGGAATGAGCAGTTCTTC. V and J are TRBV7-2 and TRBJ2-1; D uncertain. Trimming removed 3 bases at V and 7 bases at J, with 13 bases between. CDR3 length: 14 residues. Germline CDR1 is SGHTA and CDR2 is FQGNSA.

The chain is built from TRBV29-1 and TRBJ2-7; 8 nucleotides align to TRBD2. V shed 4 bases and J 7 bases; nucleotides not matched to a gene: 3. From germline, CDR1 is SQVTM and CDR2 ANQGSEA. This CDR3 is 11 amino acids long. The CDR3 reads CSVGTSREQYF. For the CDR3, the DNA is TGCAGCGTTGGGACTAGCCGGGAGCAGTACTTC.